This T cell receptor beta chain was captured in a study of OX40 agonist ivuxolimab in advanced cancers. Broader study findings: Averaged across samples, CD8+ T cells carried more expanded clones than CD4+ did. At doses 0.1 to 3.0 mg/kg, CD4+ and CD8+ clones expanded.

A note on this clone: Its antigen is unknown.

Here immunoSEQ multiplex PCR was the method, and the copy in TCRdb shows in-frame clones only, minus some. This sample has 55,000 or so clones, with around nine tenths found just once. CDR1 SGHRS and CDR2 YFSETQ come from the germline V gene. V shed 0 bases, J shed 3 bases, and the junction held 7 bases outside the gene matches. This CDR3 has 16 residues. Autoimmune disease history or systemic immunosuppression barred patients. This receptor was obtained from an adult with an advanced solid tumor such as melanoma, head and neck, liver or kidney cancer. V and J are TRBV5-1 and TRBJ1-2; 8 bases match TRBD1. The input for sequencing was CD4+ or CD8+ T cells sorted from blood, taken in a trial of the OX40 agonist ivuxolimab. The CDR3 DNA reads as TGCGCCAGCAGCTTGGTGATGTCAGGGGGCGACTATGGCTACACCTTC. It encodes CASSLVMSGGDYGYTF.